Listed here are 30 T cell receptor beta chains from one sample, sequenced in a study of cytomegalovirus exposure and HLA in healthy donors. Both 60 Vbeta primers and 13 Jbeta primers went into the PCR. This table comes from immunoSEQ multiplex PCR, and its TCRdb copy is limited to in-frame clones, with some not included. The table lists approximately 160,000 clones, about 64% of them singletons. Sequencing used PBMCs. The receptor set was obtained from a woman aged 25-40 years in good health and CMV-seropositive.

The chain recombines TRBV29-1 with TRBJ2-7, with 10 bases fitting TRBD2. V lost 7 bases and J lost 5; bases outside the gene matches: 8. The CDR3 covers 13 residues. Germline V lookup: CDR1 SQVTM, CDR2 ANQGSEA. CDR3 DNA sequence: TGCAGCGCCGCTAGCGGGGGCGTCCACGAGCAGTACTTC. Its protein product is CSAASGGVHEQYF.

About this clone: At one boundary the junction diverges from the germline segment, which might be a read error. The genes are TRBV5-8 and TRBJ1-2; 9 nucleotides agree with TRBD1. The CDR3 totals 15 residues. Per germline, CDR1 SGHTS and CDR2 YDEGEE. The CDR3 here is CVSSPGTGGNYGYTF. CDR3 DNA sequence: TGTGTCAGCAGCCCCGGAACAGGGGGCAACTATGGCTACACCTTC.

Details on this clone: One end of the junction fails to match germline, which may point to a read error. The V and J genes are TRBV6-4 and TRBJ2-7; 7 bases line up with TRBD2. Germline lookup yields CDR1 MRHNA and CDR2 SNTAGT. CDR3 length equals 14 residues. Here the CDR3 reads CASTVGLISYGQYF. Written as DNA, the CDR3 is TGTGCCAGCACCGTGGGACTAATCTCCTACGGGCAGTACTTC.

The V and J genes are TRBV6-1 and TRBJ1-5; D gene unclear. Germline CDR1 MNHNS, CDR2 SASEGT. Trimming stripped 4 bases from V and 3 bases from J, with 7 bases between. There are 13 residues in the CDR3. As DNA, the CDR3 is TGTGCCAGCAGTGTGAGGTTCAATCAGCCCCAGCATTTT. Translation: CASSVRFNQPQHF.

The table lists this clone with a few counts. This sequence joins TRBV6-6 and TRBJ2-6, with unresolved D. The length of the CDR3 is 13 residues. V was trimmed by 7 bases and J by 0 bases, leaving 4 bases between them. The germline gives CDR1 MNHNY, CDR2 SVGAGI (reference sequence). Here the CDR3 reads CASISSGANVLTF. The DNA of the CDR3 is TGTGCCAGCATCTCCTCTGGGGCCAACGTCCTGACTTTC.

V is TRBV7-9 and J is TRBJ2-7, with 8 bases that match TRBD1. The CDR3 extends over 16 amino acids. CDR1 and CDR2 from the germline V gene are SEHNR and FQNEAQ (reference sequence). The V gene end was trimmed by 5 bases and the J gene end by 1 base; junction bases not matched to a gene: 10. CDR3 in DNA: TGTGCCAGCAGCCTTGTCCATACAGGGGGTTCCTACGAGCAGTACTTC. Its translation is CASSLVHTGGSYEQYF.

The V gene is TRBV4-1, the J gene TRBJ2-1; TRBD2 agrees at 13 bases. From germline, CDR1 is MGHRA and CDR2 YSYEKL. Unmatched junction bases numbered 10, after V lost 4 bases and J lost 7 bases. This CDR3 has 17 residues. CDR3 sequence reads: CASSRDWTSGGQNEQFF. CDR3 nucleotides: TGCGCCAGCAGCCGGGACTGGACTAGCGGGGGTCAAAATGAGCAGTTCTTC.

V and J are TRBV21-1 and TRBJ2-1; no DNA check was done on the table's D call, TRBD1. TRBV21-1 is noted as a pseudogene. The CDR3 has 21 residues. The CDR3 region has the DNA TGTGCCAGCAGCATCAGGAAAGATCGACCCACAGGGGGTATCGGGACGAGTGAGCAGTTCTTC. Translated, it gives CASSIRKDRPTGGIGTSEQFF.

V and J are TRBV5-5 and TRBJ1-1; 8 nucleotides match TRBD1. CDR1 SGHKS and CDR2 YYEKEE come from the germline V gene (reference sequence). J lost 1 base, V lost 3 bases, and 5 bases had no gene match. CDR3 length equals 15 residues. DNA for the CDR3: TGTGCCAGCAGCTGGGCCGGGACAGGGAACACTGAAGCTTTCTTT. The encoded protein is CASSWAGTGNTEAFF.

The chain uses TRBV5-4 and TRBJ2-7; tentative D call: TRBD2 (6 bases). The V gene's germline CDR1 is SGHNT and CDR2 YYREEE (reference sequence). This CDR3 has 14 residues. Between the trimmed V and J ends, which lost 4 bases and 0 bases, there was a span of 11 bases. The CDR3 sequence is CASSVAGGSYEQYF. CDR3 coding DNA: TGTGCCAGCAGCGTGGCCGGGGGCTCCTACGAGCAGTACTTC.

The chain links TRBV6-1 to TRBJ1-3; tentatively, D is TRBD1 (5 bases). The germline V and J ends were trimmed by 6 bases and 0 bases, with 12 bases remaining between them. CDR1 is MNHNS and CDR2 is SASEGT in the germline V gene. This CDR3 has 15 amino acids. The CDR3 DNA is TGTGCCAGCAGCCCACAGGTTCTCTCTGGAAACACCATATATTTT. It yields the protein CASSPQVLSGNTIYF.

This clone came up once. J is TRBJ2-7 and V is TRBV15; TRBD2 agrees at 8 bases. There are 15 residues in the CDR3. Germline V CDR1 and CDR2: LNHNV, YYDKDF (reference sequence). V lost 1 base, J lost 3 bases, and 5 bases stayed unmatched. The CDR3 nucleotides read TGTGCCACCAGCAGAGTAGTGCGGGGGGTCTACGAGCAGTACTTC. It encodes CATSRVVRGVYEQYF.

This clone was found a few times. V is TRBV13 and J is TRBJ2-5; TRBD2 is a possible D gene (6 bases). The CDR3 has 12 residues. Germline CDR1 PRHDT, CDR2 FYEKMQ (reference sequence). Trimming took off 4 bases at V and 11 bases at J, with 14 bases between the two ends. The CDR3 DNA follows: TGTGCCAGCAGCTATGAGACCGGGAGTCAGTACTTC. Its translation: CASSYETGSQYF.

The genes are TRBV30 and TRBJ1-2; D not resolved. Deletions cut 3 bases from V and 3 bases from J, with 11 bases between. Germline values: CDR1 GTSNPN, CDR2 SVGIG (reference sequence). The CDR3 consists of 13 residues. CDR3 in DNA: TGTGCCTGGAGCTCCTACCTCTACTATGGCTACACCTTC. Protein sequence: CAWSSYLYYGYTF.

This chain joins TRBV4-1 and TRBJ1-5; a possible D gene is TRBD1 (6 bases). This CDR3 has 14 residues. Germline CDR1 and CDR2: MGHRA and YSYEKL. The V gene lost 1 base and the J gene lost 6 bases, with 10 bases spanning the gap. The CDR3 protein is CASSQGGGGQPQHF. In DNA, the CDR3 is TGCGCCAGCAGCCAAGGGGGAGGGGGTCAGCCCCAGCATTTT.

As DNA, the CDR3 is TGTGCCAGCAGCCGACAGGATAGCAATCAGCCCCAGCATTTT. The encoded protein is CASSRQDSNQPQHF. V is TRBV7-9 and J is TRBJ1-5, with a weak D call TRBD1 (6 bases). The CDR3 runs to 14 residues. Trimming pared 5 bases from V and 0 bases from J, leaving 8 bases between. From germline, CDR1 is SEHNR and CDR2 FQNEAQ (reference sequence).

J is TRBJ2-7 and V is TRBV18; 7 nucleotides agree with TRBD2. CDR3 length: 14 residues. V shed 3 bases and J 1 base; nucleotides not matched to a gene: 3. Germline V lookup: CDR1 KGHSH, CDR2 LQKENI. The CDR3 nucleotides read TGTGCCAGCTCACCCGCTAGCGGATCCTACGAGCAGTACTTC. It specifies CASSPASGSYEQYF.

CDR3 DNA sequence: TGTGCCTGGAGTGGGGTAGCGGGGGGGTACCAAGAGACCCAGTACTTC. Protein product: CAWSGVAGGYQETQYF. The V and J genes are TRBV30 and TRBJ2-5; the match to TRBD2 covers 11 bases. Looked up from germline, CDR1 is GTSNPN and CDR2 is SVGIG (reference sequence). The V and J ends lost 1 base and 0 bases, in that order; junction bases with no gene match: 4. This CDR3 spans 16 amino acids.

The chain uses TRBV6-5 and TRBJ1-2, with 8 bases that match TRBD1. V dropped 2 bases and J dropped 12; count of bases not matched to a gene: 8. The germline V gene has CDR1 MNHEY and CDR2 SVGAGI. The CDR3 is 13 residues long. CDR3 residues: CASSYTGQGTNTF. CDR3 bases: TGTGCCAGCAGTTACACCGGACAGGGTACGAACACCTTC.

The chain joins TRBV18 to TRBJ2-7; maybe TRBD1 (6 bases). Germline-derived CDR1 and CDR2 are KGHSH and LQKENI. V lost 2 bases and J lost 1, with 12 bases in between. This CDR3 comprises 15 residues. CDR3 residues: CASSPDRIRSYEQYF. The CDR3 DNA follows: TGTGCCAGCTCACCAGACAGGATTCGTTCCTACGAGCAGTACTTC.

The V gene is TRBV28, the J gene TRBJ1-1; D is unclear. The V and J ends lost 3 bases and 0 bases respectively, with 8 bases between them. Germline V gives CDR1 MDHEN, CDR2 SYDVKM. CDR3 length: 14 amino acids. Written as DNA, the CDR3 is TGTGCCAGCAGTTTTCACAGAATGAACACTGAAGCTTTCTTT. It yields the protein CASSFHRMNTEAFF.

This clone occurred a few times. Here the CDR3 reads CASSYSMTVDQPQHF. The CDR3 region has the DNA TGTGCCAGCAGTTACTCGATGACAGTGGATCAGCCCCAGCATTTT. This chain joins TRBV6-5 and TRBJ1-5; D is perhaps TRBD1 (5 bases). V lost 0 bases and J lost 5, with 11 bases in between. This CDR3 has 15 amino acids. CDR1 is MNHEY, CDR2 SVGAGI, per germline.

The chain carries TRBV2 and TRBJ1-5; 7 bases align to TRBD1. V lost 1 base, J lost 2 bases, and 2 bases stayed unmatched. Germline loops: CDR1 SNHLY, CDR2 FYNNEI. This CDR3 is built from 15 residues. The CDR3 loop is CASSEEGAGNQPQHF. CDR3 DNA: TGTGCCAGCAGTGAAGAGGGGGCCGGCAATCAGCCCCAGCATTTT.

This clone was detected only a few times. The V call is TRBV7-8, the J call TRBJ1-1, with D perhaps TRBD1 (5 bases). This CDR3 contains 16 residues. The germline CDR1 and CDR2 sequences are SGHVS and FQNEAQ. The germline V and J ends were trimmed by 5 bases and 5 bases, with 21 bases remaining between them. The CDR3, as DNA: TGTGCCAGCAGCCCGAACCTGGGGGAGGGCGGTACTGAAGCTTTCTTT. Amino acid sequence: CASSPNLGEGGTEAFF.

The CDR3 region is CASLAVARTDTQYF. CDR3 nucleotide sequence: TGCGCCAGCCTAGCCGTGGCACGCACAGATACGCAGTATTTT. This sequence joins TRBV10-2 and TRBJ2-3; D is perhaps TRBD2 (5 bases). Germline V gene sequence: CDR1 WSHSY, CDR2 SAAADI. Trimming took off 8 bases at V and 1 base at J, with 13 bases between the two ends. The CDR3 length is 14 residues.

The chain is built from TRBV2 and TRBJ1-1; perhaps TRBD1 as D (6 bases). Germline values: CDR1 SNHLY, CDR2 FYNNEI. The length of the CDR3 is 16 residues. V was trimmed by 0 bases and J by 0 bases, leaving 11 bases between them. The CDR3, as DNA: TGTGCCAGCAGTGAAGCGAGGGGGTTGGTGAACACTGAAGCTTTCTTT. Protein sequence: CASSEARGLVNTEAFF.

The chain uses TRBV9 and TRBJ1-2, with 8 bases aligning to TRBD1. Germline V gene sequence: CDR1 SGDLS, CDR2 YYNGEE. After removal of 4 bases from V and 7 bases from J, the junction contained 3 bases not matched to a gene. The CDR3 runs 12 residues. The CDR3 loop is CASSPGTGGYTF. The CDR3 nucleotides are TGTGCCAGCAGCCCCGGGACAGGTGGCTACACCTTC.

The chain joins TRBV6-1 to TRBJ1-5; a possible D gene is TRBD1 (5 bases). V lost 8 bases, J lost 3 bases, and 14 bases lay in between. Germline V gene sequence: CDR1 MNHNS, CDR2 SASEGT. The CDR3 has 14 amino acids. The DNA of the CDR3 is TGTGCCAGCGGTAGGGGCAGAGACAATCAGCCCCAGCATTTT. Its translation is CASGRGRDNQPQHF.

The V call is TRBV4-1, the J call TRBJ2-5, with D unresolved. The end of the DNA aligns better with TRBJ2-7, so the J call may be wrong. The V gene's germline CDR1 is MGHRA and CDR2 YSYEKL. CDR3 length: 12 residues. The CDR3 DNA reads as TGCGCCAGCAGCCTTTGGTACTACGAGCAGTACTTC. Translation: CASSLWYYEQYF.

This clone appeared a few times. CDR3 nucleotide sequence: TGTGCCAGCTCACCGAAGGGGGACGAGCAGTACTTC. Translation: CASSPKGDEQYF. The rearrangement joins TRBV18 to TRBJ2-7, with D tentatively TRBD1 (6 bases). Between the trimmed V and J ends, which lost 3 bases and 5 bases, there was a span of 8 bases. In germline, CDR1 is KGHSH, CDR2 LQKENI. This CDR3 is 12 amino acids long. The full variable domain, with the rest looked up from reference TRBV18 and TRBJ2-7, is NAGVMQNPRHLVRRRGQEARLRCSPMKGHSHVYWYRQLPEEGLKFMVYLQKENIIDESGMPKERFSAEFPKEGPSILRIQQVVRGDSAAYFCASSPKGDEQYFGPGTRLTVT.